The 32 T cell receptor beta chains presented below share a single source sample, sequenced in a study of shared clonotypes between healthy human individuals. Terminally differentiated effector memory CD45RA+ cells were left out of the naive CD8 fraction, which was CD45RO-negative and positively selected for CCR7. Profiled with immunoSEQ multiplex PCR; TCRdb holds only in-frame clones, not every one. The sample holds 750,000 to 1,000,000 clones, 90% to 95% seen once. Sequencing was done on a sample of naive CD8+ T cells sorted from blood. The source of these receptors is a man aged 30 to 39 in good health.

A single count supports this clone. The chain employs TRBV6-5 and TRBJ1-5, with TRBD1 matching 9 bases. V was pared by 4 bases and J by 6 bases, with 4 bases of the junction left unmatched. The CDR3 covers 14 residues. Germline V CDR1 and CDR2: MNHEY, SVGAGI. CDR3: CASSWDREAQPQHF. CDR3 sequence (DNA): TGTGCCAGCAGTTGGGACAGGGAGGCTCAGCCCCAGCATTTT.

The chain combines TRBV19 with TRBJ2-3, with unresolved D. There are 13 residues in the CDR3. Germline V gene data show CDR1 as LNHDA and CDR2 as SQIVND (reference sequence). Trimming took 3 bases from V and 2 from J, leaving 6 bases between them. Written as DNA, the CDR3 is TGTGCCAGTAGTATCGCAGCCACAGATACGCAGTATTTT. Translation gives CASSIAATDTQYF.

This chain links TRBV9 with TRBJ2-2; D uncertain. V was cut by 0 bases and J by 7 bases, with 10 bases left in between. Looked up from germline, CDR1 is SGDLS and CDR2 is YYNGEE. The CDR3 spans 14 residues. This chain's CDR3 is CASSVDDPSGELFF. The CDR3 region has the DNA TGTGCCAGCAGCGTAGATGATCCCAGCGGGGAGCTGTTTTTT.

As regards this clone: Other DNA sequences from this sample encode an identical CDR3 as well. This chain connects TRBV4-1 to TRBJ2-7, with 7 bases fitting TRBD2. Looked up from germline, CDR1 is MGHRA and CDR2 is YSYEKL. The CDR3 consists of 15 residues. Unmatched junction bases numbered 4, after V lost 1 base and J lost 1 base. CDR3 protein: CASSQASGPSYEQYF. In DNA form, the CDR3 reads TGCGCCAGCAGCCAAGCTAGCGGACCTTCCTACGAGCAGTACTTC.

The chain is built from TRBV7-9 and TRBJ2-1; perhaps TRBD2 as D (5 bases). Germline values: CDR1 SEHNR, CDR2 FQNEAQ (reference sequence). The V end was cut by 4 bases, the J end by 5 bases, with 15 bases between. This CDR3 comprises 15 residues. CDR3 sequence (DNA): TGTGCCAGCAGCTCCAGGACTGGATATAACAATGAGCAGTTCTTC. This encodes CASSSRTGYNNEQFF.

The V call is TRBV27, the J call TRBJ2-7; TRBD1 might be the D (5 bases). Trimming pared 1 base from V and 6 bases from J, leaving 13 bases between. The CDR3 is 14 residues long. Germline V gives CDR1 MNHEY, CDR2 SMNVEV (reference sequence). CDR3 sequence (DNA): TGTGCCAGCAGTTTATGGGGTACAGGCGCCGAGCAGTACTTC. Protein product: CASSLWGTGAEQYF.

The V call is TRBV11-2, the J call TRBJ2-7, with D perhaps TRBD1 (5 bases). The V end was cut by 3 bases, the J end by 1 base, with 10 bases between. The CDR3 extends over 14 amino acids. Per germline, CDR1 SGHAT and CDR2 FQNNGV. CDR3 sequence: CASSLQGASYEQYF. Written as DNA, the CDR3 is TGTGCCAGCAGCTTGCAGGGCGCGTCCTACGAGCAGTACTTC. The full variable domain, with the rest looked up from reference TRBV11-2 and TRBJ2-7, is EAGVAQSPRYKIIEKRQSVAFWCNPISGHATLYWYQQILGQGPKLLIQFQNNGVVDDSQLPKDRFSAERLKGVDSTLKIQPAKLEDSAVYLCASSLQGASYEQYFGPGTRLTVT.

This chain uses TRBV5-1 with TRBJ2-7; a weak D match, TRBD1 (6 bases). Germline CDR1 and CDR2: SGHRS and YFSETQ. V dropped 0 bases and J dropped 2 bases, with 9 bases sitting between them. The CDR3 covers 14 residues. The CDR3 sequence: CASSLGGQTYEQYF. CDR3 DNA sequence: TGCGCCAGCAGCTTGGGGGGGCAAACCTACGAGCAGTACTTC.

V is TRBV7-9 and J is TRBJ2-2; 7 bases match TRBD1. Germline loops: CDR1 SEHNR, CDR2 FQNEAQ (reference sequence). Trimming cost V 5 bases and J 2 bases; bases outside gene matches: 8. The CDR3 runs to 16 residues. Here the CDR3 DNA reads TGTGCCAGCAGCCAGCTGACAGGGAGAAACACCGGGGAGCTGTTTTTT. Amino acid sequence: CASSQLTGRNTGELFF.

This sequence joins TRBV6-1 and TRBJ1-5, with D maybe TRBD1 (6 bases). The germline gives CDR1 MNHNS, CDR2 SASEGT. Trimming pared 9 bases from V and 0 bases from J, leaving 15 bases between. The CDR3 is 15 amino acids. CDR3 bases: TGTGCCAGGTTCCGAAGGGGGTTTAGCAATCAGCCCCAGCATTTT. Its translation is CARFRRGFSNQPQHF.

The J gene is TRBJ1-5, the V gene TRBV5-6, with a tentative D call TRBD1 (5 bases). Germline assignment: CDR1 SGHDT and CDR2 YYEEEE. Trimming removed 3 bases from V and 5 bases from J, with 12 bases in between. This CDR3 contains 14 residues. CDR3 sequence: CASSYATDYQPQHF. CDR3 nucleotides: TGTGCCAGCAGCTATGCGACAGACTATCAGCCCCAGCATTTT.

The chain has TRBV9 and TRBJ2-6; D unclear. V dropped 7 bases and J dropped 2 bases, with 16 bases sitting between them. The CDR3 sequence is 16 residues long. Germline V gene data show CDR1 as SGDLS and CDR2 as YYNGEE. CDR3 bases: TGTGCCAGCTTTGGATCGGGTAATACTGGGGCCAACGTCCTGACTTTC. Its protein product is CASFGSGNTGANVLTF.

Concerning this clone itself: Other DNA sequences in the sample encode the same CDR3. The genes are TRBV4-1 and TRBJ2-7; 7 bases are shared with TRBD2. Germline CDR1 reads MGHRA; CDR2 reads YSYEKL. V gave up 1 base and J gave up 0 bases; unmatched junction bases: 3. The CDR3 contains 15 residues. Here the CDR3 reads CASSQGLAGSYEQYF. Written as DNA, the CDR3 is TGCGCCAGCAGCCAAGGATTAGCGGGCTCCTACGAGCAGTACTTC.

This clone was counted between two and nine times. The chain couples TRBV19 to TRBJ2-7; perhaps TRBD2 as D (5 bases). V lost 5 bases to trimming and J lost 3 bases, with 17 bases between them. The CDR3 is made up of 15 amino acids. Germline-derived CDR1 and CDR2 are LNHDA and SQIVND (reference sequence). The CDR3 DNA reads TGTGCCAGTAGTGCCACGGTAGCGTTGAGCTACGAGCAGTACTTC. The encoded protein is CASSATVALSYEQYF.

The chain is built from TRBV10-3 and TRBJ2-7, with 7 positions matching TRBD2. The V segment lost 6 bases and the J segment 2 bases; nucleotides outside the gene matches: 13. This CDR3 has 16 amino acids. The V gene's germline CDR1 is ENHRY and CDR2 SYGVKD. This chain's CDR3 is CAISQPSGTRTYEQYF. CDR3 nucleotide sequence: TGTGCCATCAGCCAGCCCAGCGGGACGCGTACCTACGAGCAGTACTTC.

V and J are TRBV7-8 and TRBJ2-7, with D possibly TRBD2 on 6 matching bases. The germline V gene has CDR1 SGHVS and CDR2 FQNEAQ. The CDR3 is 14 residues long. The germline V and J ends were trimmed by 5 bases and 2 bases, with 13 bases remaining between them. The CDR3 nucleotides are TGTGCCAGCAGCCGCGGGGTTATCCCCTACGAGCAGTACTTC. It codes for CASSRGVIPYEQYF.

J is TRBJ2-5 and V is TRBV11-2; D possibly corresponds to TRBD1 (7 bases). Germline CDR1 is SGHAT and CDR2 is FQNNGV. The CDR3 covers 18 residues. The ends were cut back, 1 base at V and 3 bases at J, with 21 bases in the middle. The CDR3 sequence is CASSLGQGGWHPKETQYF. In DNA form, the CDR3 reads TGTGCCAGCAGCTTAGGTCAGGGGGGATGGCACCCAAAAGAGACCCAGTACTTC.

The chain recombines TRBV5-1 with TRBJ2-7; D uncertain. The ends were cut back, 0 bases at V and 3 bases at J, with 7 bases in the middle. The CDR3 has 13 amino acids. The germline V gene encodes CDR1 SGHRS and CDR2 YFSETQ. The CDR3 region is CASSLEVLYEQYF. The CDR3 region has the DNA TGCGCCAGCAGCTTGGAGGTACTCTACGAGCAGTACTTC.

The chain combines TRBV27 with TRBJ1-1; the match to TRBD1 covers 8 bases. Germline V CDR1 and CDR2: MNHEY, SMNVEV (reference sequence). This CDR3 has 12 residues. Trimming took 10 bases from V and 3 from J; bases not matched to a gene: 4. CDR3 residues: CATRGRDTEAFF. The CDR3, as DNA: TGTGCCACCAGGGGGCGCGACACTGAAGCTTTCTTT.

The V gene is TRBV27, the J gene TRBJ1-5; weak D call: TRBD1 (5 bases). V was cut by 0 bases and J by 3 bases, with 9 bases left in between. Looked up from germline, CDR1 is MNHEY and CDR2 is SMNVEV (reference sequence). This CDR3 has 15 residues. CDR3 amino acids: CASSLSRRANQPQHF. The CDR3 region has the DNA TGTGCCAGCAGTTTATCCCGCAGGGCCAATCAGCCCCAGCATTTT.

This rearrangement joins TRBV4-1 to TRBJ2-7; 10 nucleotides line up with TRBD2. V lost 1 base to trimming and J lost 7 bases; unmatched junction nucleotides: 13. Germline V lookup: CDR1 MGHRA, CDR2 YSYEKL. CDR3 length: 17 residues. CDR3 nucleotides: TGCGCCAGCAGCCAAGTGACAGGGCTAGCGGGAGCTTATGAGCAGTACTTC. The encoded protein is CASSQVTGLAGAYEQYF.

V is TRBV5-1 and J is TRBJ2-3, with no clear D. CDR1 SGHRS and CDR2 YFSETQ come from the germline V gene. The CDR3 sequence is 14 residues long. V lost 0 bases to trimming and J lost 0 bases, with 5 bases between them. As DNA, the CDR3 is TGCGCCAGCAGCTTGGACGGGAGCACAGATACGCAGTATTTT. Its translation is CASSLDGSTDTQYF.

The J gene is TRBJ1-1, the V gene TRBV4-1; TRBD1 might be the D (5 bases). There are 15 residues in the CDR3. Deletions cut 4 bases from V and 0 bases from J, with 12 bases between. The germline CDR1 and CDR2 sequences are MGHRA and YSYEKL. CDR3 protein: CASSLRQTMNTEAFF. CDR3 bases: TGCGCCAGCAGCCTTAGACAGACGATGAACACTGAAGCTTTCTTT.

This chain's CDR3 is CASSGDGEGRSYNEQFF. The CDR3 DNA reads as TGCGCCAGCAGTGGGGATGGGGAAGGGCGATCCTACAATGAGCAGTTCTTC. This chain links TRBV10-1 with TRBJ2-1, with D hard to call. The germline V gene encodes CDR1 WNHNN and CDR2 SYGVQD (reference sequence). The CDR3 is 17 residues long. The V gene lost 4 bases and the J gene lost 1 base, with 17 bases spanning the gap.

The chain employs TRBV15 and TRBJ2-7; 7 bases are shared with TRBD2. V lost 5 bases, J lost 0 bases, and 7 bases stayed unmatched. This CDR3 contains 15 residues. Looked up from germline, CDR1 is LNHNV and CDR2 is YYDKDF (reference sequence). The CDR3 DNA is TGTGCCACCAGCGACCTCGGCGGGAGCTCCTACGAGCAGTACTTC. It yields the protein CATSDLGGSSYEQYF.

The V gene is TRBV7-2, the J gene TRBJ2-3, with a possible D match to TRBD2 (6 bases). In germline, CDR1 is SGHTA, CDR2 FQGNSA. The CDR3 is 13 amino acids. V lost 1 base, J lost 4 bases, and 6 bases lay in between. CDR3 DNA: TGTGCCAGCAGCTTAGTAGCGGCAGATACGCAGTATTTT. Translating it yields CASSLVAADTQYF.

The chain is built from TRBV30 and TRBJ2-1; 9 bases line up with TRBD2. Germline V CDR1 and CDR2: GTSNPN, SVGIG (reference sequence). With V trimmed by 0 bases and J by 8 bases, 5 bases remained unmatched. There are 14 residues in the CDR3. In nucleotides, the CDR3 is TGTGCCTGGAGTGTACCGCGGGAGGGGTATGAGCAGTTCTTC. Protein product: CAWSVPREGYEQFF.

This sequence joins TRBV7-9 and TRBJ2-7; TRBD1 matches at 11 bases. The CDR3 spans 15 residues. V lost 6 bases and J lost 8; bases outside the gene matches: 12. Germline values: CDR1 SEHNR, CDR2 FQNEAQ (reference sequence). The CDR3 DNA is TGTGCCAGCAGTGCCCCCGGGACAGGGGGTCGTAAGCAGTACTTC. Its translation: CASSAPGTGGRKQYF. The full variable domain, its missing parts supplied by reference TRBV7-9 and TRBJ2-7, is DTGVSQNPRHKITKRGQNVTFRCDPISEHNRLYWYRQTLGQGPEFLTYFQNEAQLEKSRLLSDRFSAERPKGSFSTLEIQRTEQGDSAMYLCASSAPGTGGRKQYFGPGTRLTVT.

Notes on this clone: Other DNA sequences in this sample translate to the same CDR3. The chain couples TRBV5-4 to TRBJ2-7; D not resolved. The CDR3 totals 11 residues. Between the trimmed V and J ends, which lost 0 bases and 6 bases, there was a span of 4 bases. Germline-derived CDR1 and CDR2 are SGHNT and YYREEE (reference sequence). The CDR3 DNA reads as TGTGCCAGCAGCTTGGGGTTCGAGCAGTACTTC. Encoded protein: CASSLGFEQYF.

The chain links TRBV7-9 to TRBJ2-1; D unclear. This CDR3 contains 10 residues. With 3 bases removed from V and 16 bases from J, the gap between germline ends came to 10 bases. The V gene's germline CDR1 is SEHNR and CDR2 FQNEAQ (reference sequence). The CDR3 loop reads CASSFMVGFF. The CDR3, as DNA: TGTGCCAGCAGCTTCATGGTGGGATTCTTC.

This clone came up once. V and J are TRBV7-9 and TRBJ2-2; the D call may be TRBD1 or TRBD2 (5 bases each). Trimming took off 5 bases at V and 7 bases at J, with 17 bases between the two ends. The germline CDR1 and CDR2 sequences are SEHNR and FQNEAQ (reference sequence). The CDR3 has 15 residues. Here the CDR3 reads CASSPEGIRGGELFF. The CDR3 DNA follows: TGTGCCAGCAGCCCAGAGGGGATCCGCGGCGGGGAGCTGTTTTTT.

Only one count was recorded for this clone. The chain uses TRBV6-5 and TRBJ2-7, with D tentatively TRBD1 (5 bases). V was pared by 2 bases and J by 4 bases, with 18 bases between. CDR1 is MNHEY and CDR2 is SVGAGI in the germline V gene. This CDR3 has 16 amino acids. In DNA form, the CDR3 reads TGTGCCAGCAGTTACGGATGGGGCAGTACCCTATACGAGCAGTACTTC. This translates into CASSYGWGSTLYEQYF.